The next 19 T cell receptor beta chains were all read from a single sample in a study of T cells after yellow fever vaccination. TCRdb re-called the 5' RACE reads with MiXCR, one entry per CDR3 protein. Among about 210,000 distinct CDR3 sequences, under 3.5% were seen once, and the ten largest hold around 3%. The sample was CD4+ T cells sorted from PBMCs, taken 10 days after the yellow fever booster vaccination. These receptors were collected from a man in his late teens or twenties who received the YFV17D yellow fever vaccine.

About this clonotype: One end of the junction varies from germline; a read error may be responsible. The chain is built from TRBV7-2 and TRBJ2-5; a weak D match, TRBD1 (5 bases). CDR1 and CDR2 (germline): SGHTA, FQGNSA. The CDR3 extends over 14 amino acids. The CDR3 protein is CARSFQAGQETQYF. Here the CDR3 DNA reads TGTGCCAGAAGCTTCCAGGCAGGGCAAGAGACCCAGTACTTC.

Ten or more counts support this clonotype. The V gene is TRBV20-1, the J gene TRBJ2-7, with a tentative D call TRBD2 (6 bases). The CDR3 is made up of 12 amino acids. The germline V gene has CDR1 DFQATT and CDR2 SNEGSKA (reference sequence). Trimming cost V 3 bases and J 3 bases, with 9 bases left between them. CDR3 loop: CSASGGVYEQYV. CDR3 nucleotide sequence: TGCAGTGCTAGCGGGGGAGTCTACGAGCAGTACGTC.

This sequence joins TRBV15 and TRBJ2-2; a weak D match, TRBD2 (5 bases). The CDR3 totals 16 residues. The V end was cut by 4 bases, the J end by 4 bases, with 16 bases between. The V gene's germline CDR1 is LNHNV and CDR2 YYDKDF (reference sequence). Here the CDR3 DNA reads TGTGCCACCAGCAAGTCGGTGGGGAGAAGCACCGGGGAGCTGTTTTTT. It is translated as CATSKSVGRSTGELFF.

This clonotype was detected a few times. The genes are TRBV3-1 and TRBJ2-1, with D perhaps matching TRBD2 (7 bases). V was clipped by 4 bases and J by 9 bases, with 13 bases between them. This CDR3 has 13 residues. Per the germline V gene, CDR1 is LGHDT and CDR2 is YNNKEL (reference sequence). The CDR3: CASSRGGAIEQFF. The CDR3 bases are TGTGCCAGCAGCCGGGGGGGGGCCATTGAGCAGTTCTTC.

This clonotype was seen at least ten times. This CDR3 is CSARARANEKLFF. The CDR3 nucleotides are TGCAGTGCTAGAGCCAGGGCTAATGAAAAACTGTTTTTT. V and J are TRBV20-1 and TRBJ1-4, with a weak D call TRBD1 (5 bases). CDR3 length: 13 residues. V was pared by 1 base and J by 3 bases, with 6 bases between. Germline V gene sequence: CDR1 DFQATT, CDR2 SNEGSKA (reference sequence).

There are a few counts of this clonotype. The rearrangement joins TRBV5-6 to TRBJ2-2, with D possibly being TRBD1 (5 bases). Germline CDR1 is SGHDT and CDR2 is YYEEEE. The CDR3 spans 14 residues. The germline V and J ends were trimmed by 5 bases and 6 bases, with 14 bases remaining between them. The CDR3 nucleotides are TGTGCCAGCAGACCTAGGGGCCACGCCGGGGAGCTGTTTTTT. Translated: CASRPRGHAGELFF.

In its sample, this clonotype was seen a few times. The V call is TRBV5-1, the J call TRBJ2-5; unclear D gene. Germline lookup yields CDR1 SGHRS and CDR2 YFSETQ. The V and J ends lost 4 bases and 2 bases respectively, with 12 bases between them. This CDR3 is built from 14 residues. The CDR3 here is CASSPMGSQETQYF. Here the CDR3 DNA reads TGCGCCAGCAGCCCCATGGGAAGTCAAGAGACCCAGTACTTC. Variable domain in full (rest from reference TRBV5-1 and TRBJ2-5): KAGVTQTPRYLIKTRGQQVTLSCSPISGHRSVSWYQQTPGQGLQFLFEYFSETQRNKGNFPGRFSGRQFSNSRSEMNVSTLELGDSALYLCASSPMGSQETQYFGPGTRLLVL.

This clonotype was found many times. This chain joins TRBV19 and TRBJ2-2; weak D call: TRBD2 (5 bases). This CDR3 spans 13 amino acids. Germline-derived CDR1 and CDR2 are LNHDA and SQIVND (reference sequence). The V and J ends lost 6 bases and 4 bases respectively, with 9 bases between them. The CDR3 protein is CASSGLFTGELFF. The CDR3, as DNA: TGTGCCAGTAGCGGACTGTTCACCGGGGAGCTGTTTTTT.

This clonotype was counted ten times or more. The chain carries TRBV7-6 and TRBJ2-7, with D possibly TRBD1 on 6 matching bases. The CDR3 sequence is 14 residues long. V was clipped by 3 bases and J by 2 bases, with 11 bases between them. Germline V gene lookup returns CDR1 SGHVS and CDR2 FNYEAQ. The CDR3 loop is CASSLDSAAYEQYF. The CDR3 nucleotides read TGTGCCAGCAGCTTGGACAGCGCGGCCTACGAGCAGTACTTC.

This clonotype showed up many times. The chain carries TRBV20-1 and TRBJ2-3; 9 nucleotides align to TRBD2. CDR3 length equals 16 residues. Germline V lookup: CDR1 DFQATT, CDR2 SNEGSKA (reference sequence). Trimming took 5 bases from V and 2 from J; bases not matched to a gene: 11. The CDR3 DNA sequence: TGCAGTGCTTCCCGCCTAGCGGGGCCATTCACAGATACGCAGTATTTT. It yields the protein CSASRLAGPFTDTQYF.

This clonotype was observed a few times. The chain is built from TRBV5-4 and TRBJ1-5; D possibly corresponds to TRBD1 (5 bases). This CDR3 has 12 amino acids. V lost 4 bases to trimming and J lost 5 bases, with 7 bases between them. Germline loops: CDR1 SGHNT, CDR2 YYREEE (reference sequence). CDR3 in DNA: TGTGCCAGCAGCGTGGGGGATCAGCCCCAGCATTTT. This gives the protein CASSVGDQPQHF. The full variable domain, its missing parts supplied by reference TRBV5-4 and TRBJ1-5, is ETGVTQSPTHLIKTRGQQVTLRCSSQSGHNTVSWYQQALGQGPQFIFQYYREEENGRGNFPPRFSGLQFPNYSSELNVNALELDDSALYLCASSVGDQPQHFGDGTRLSIL.

This clonotype was counted at least ten times. The chain joins TRBV20-1 to TRBJ1-6; 8 bases are shared with TRBD1. Per germline, CDR1 DFQATT and CDR2 SNEGSKA (reference sequence). CDR3 length: 12 residues. With V trimmed by 6 bases and J by 7 bases, 2 bases remained unmatched. CDR3 amino acids: CSARTGNSPLHF. DNA of the CDR3: TGCAGTGCCCGGACAGGGAATTCACCCCTCCACTTT.

This clonotype occurred many times. This chain links TRBV20-1 with TRBJ2-1, with 13 bases fitting TRBD2. Germline CDR1 and CDR2: DFQATT and SNEGSKA (reference sequence). The trim removed 7 bases at V and 0 bases at J, leaving 9 bases unmatched. The CDR3 length is 17 residues. CDR3 nucleotide sequence: TGCAGTGGAGTGAGACTAGCGGGGGGATCCTCCTACAATGAGCAGTTCTTC. This encodes CSGVRLAGGSSYNEQFF.

This clonotype has just a few counts. The chain uses TRBV19 and TRBJ2-1, with 9 bases aligning to TRBD1. Germline CDR1 is LNHDA and CDR2 is SQIVND (reference sequence). CDR3 length: 15 amino acids. Trimming removed 4 bases from V and 3 bases from J; junction bases left unmatched: 4. CDR3 DNA sequence: TGTGCCAGTAGTAAAGGACAGGGGAACTACAATGAGCAGTTCTTC. Translation: CASSKGQGNYNEQFF.

This clonotype was detected ten times or more. Written as DNA, the CDR3 is TGCAGTGCTAATGGGGCTAGCGGGGTAGTCGACAATGAGCAGTTCTTC. It is translated as CSANGASGVVDNEQFF. This chain uses TRBV20-1 with TRBJ2-1, with 9 bases lining up with TRBD2. The CDR3 loop spans 16 amino acids. Germline lookup yields CDR1 DFQATT and CDR2 SNEGSKA (reference sequence). Trimming removed 4 bases from V and 5 bases from J; junction bases left unmatched: 12.

This clonotype came up many times. V and J are TRBV6-2 or TRBV6-3 and TRBJ2-1, with a possible D match to TRBD2 (6 bases). CDR3 length: 15 residues. Germline V gene data show CDR1 as MNHEY and CDR2 as SVGEGT. V shed 6 bases and J shed 8 bases, with 20 bases lying between them. CDR3 DNA: TGTGCCAGCAGCTTGAATCCCGACTGGGGGGATGAGCAGTTCTTC. Translating it yields CASSLNPDWGDEQFF.

This clonotype has ten or more counts. The chain combines TRBV20-1 with TRBJ2-3; 9 positions agree with TRBD2. Per the germline V gene, CDR1 is DFQATT and CDR2 is SNEGSKA (reference sequence). The V gene end was trimmed by 6 bases and the J gene end by 4 bases; junction bases not matched to a gene: 11. The CDR3 is 15 residues long. This chain's CDR3 is CSATEAAGGPDTQYF. In DNA form, the CDR3 reads TGCAGTGCCACGGAGGCAGCGGGGGGCCCAGATACGCAGTATTTT.

This clonotype was seen more than once but under ten times. The chain employs TRBV7-2 and TRBJ2-7; 11 bases line up with TRBD2. This CDR3 is 15 amino acids long. Per germline, CDR1 SGHTA and CDR2 FQGNSA. After removal of 5 bases from V and 1 base from J, the junction contained 4 bases not matched to a gene. The CDR3 nucleotides read TGTGCCAGCAGCCCCTCTAGCGGGAGGTCCTACGAGCAGTACTTC. This codes for CASSPSSGRSYEQYF.

This clonotype was seen at least ten times. This chain connects TRBV9 to TRBJ2-5; TRBD1 matches 7 bases. Germline loops: CDR1 SGDLS, CDR2 YYNGEE. The CDR3 is 14 residues long. V gave up 4 bases and J gave up 5 bases; unmatched junction bases: 8. CDR3 in DNA: TGTGCCAGCAGCACGCCAGGGGGTGGGGAGACCCAGTACTTC. This gives the protein CASSTPGGGETQYF. Full variable domain (missing parts from reference TRBV9 and TRBJ2-5): DSGVTQTPKHLITATGQRVTLRCSPRSGDLSVYWYQQSLDQGLQFLIQYYNGEERAKGNILERFSAQQFPDLHSELNLSSLELGDSALYFCASSTPGGGETQYFGPGTRLLVL.